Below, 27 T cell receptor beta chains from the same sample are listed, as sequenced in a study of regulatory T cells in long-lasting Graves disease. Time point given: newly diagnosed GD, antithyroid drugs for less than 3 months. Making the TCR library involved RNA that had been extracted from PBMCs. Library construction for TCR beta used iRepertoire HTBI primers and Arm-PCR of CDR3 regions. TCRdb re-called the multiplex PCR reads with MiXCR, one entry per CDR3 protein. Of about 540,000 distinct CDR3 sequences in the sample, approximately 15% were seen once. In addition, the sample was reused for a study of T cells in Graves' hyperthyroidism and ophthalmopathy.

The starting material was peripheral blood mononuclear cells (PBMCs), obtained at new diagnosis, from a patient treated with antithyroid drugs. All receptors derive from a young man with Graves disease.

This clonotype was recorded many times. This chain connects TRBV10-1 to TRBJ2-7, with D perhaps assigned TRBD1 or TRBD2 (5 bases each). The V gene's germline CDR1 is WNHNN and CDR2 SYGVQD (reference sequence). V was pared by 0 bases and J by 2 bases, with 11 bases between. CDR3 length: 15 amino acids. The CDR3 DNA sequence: TGCGCCAGCAGTGAGTCTGTGAGGGGAACCTACGAGCAGTACTTC. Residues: CASSESVRGTYEQYF.

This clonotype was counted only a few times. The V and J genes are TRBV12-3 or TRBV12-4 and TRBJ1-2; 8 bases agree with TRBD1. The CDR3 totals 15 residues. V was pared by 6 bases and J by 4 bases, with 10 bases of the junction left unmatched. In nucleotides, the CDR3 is TGTGCCAGCAGCCCCGGACAGGGTGGAGGCTATGGCTACACCTTC. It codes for CASSPGQGGGYGYTF.

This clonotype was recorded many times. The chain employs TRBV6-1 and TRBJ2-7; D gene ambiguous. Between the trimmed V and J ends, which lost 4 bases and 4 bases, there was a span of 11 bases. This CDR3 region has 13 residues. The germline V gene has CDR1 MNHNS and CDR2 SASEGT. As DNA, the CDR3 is TGTGCCAGCAGTGGTAAGACGCCTTACGAGCAGTACTTC. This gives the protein CASSGKTPYEQYF.

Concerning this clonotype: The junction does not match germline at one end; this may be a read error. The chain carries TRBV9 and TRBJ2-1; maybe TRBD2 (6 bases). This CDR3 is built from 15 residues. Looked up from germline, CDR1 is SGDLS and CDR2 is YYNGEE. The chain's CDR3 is CTSSSPRDPGIEQFF. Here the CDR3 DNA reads TGTACCAGCAGCTCACCGCGGGACCCGGGGATAGAGCAGTTCTTC. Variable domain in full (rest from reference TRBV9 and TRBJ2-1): DSGVTQTPKHLITATGQRVTLRCSPRSGDLSVYWYQQSLDQGLQFLIQYYNGEERAKGNILERFSAQQFPDLHSELNLSSLELGDSALYFCTSSSPRDPGIEQFFGPGTRLTVL.

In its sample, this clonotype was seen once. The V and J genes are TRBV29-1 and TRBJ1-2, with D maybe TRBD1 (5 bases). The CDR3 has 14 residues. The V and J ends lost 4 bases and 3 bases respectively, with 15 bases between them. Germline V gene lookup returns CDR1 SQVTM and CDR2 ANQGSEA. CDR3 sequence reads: CSVVGRDRYYGYTF. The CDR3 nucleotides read TGCAGCGTTGTAGGCCGGGACCGATACTATGGCTACACCTTC.

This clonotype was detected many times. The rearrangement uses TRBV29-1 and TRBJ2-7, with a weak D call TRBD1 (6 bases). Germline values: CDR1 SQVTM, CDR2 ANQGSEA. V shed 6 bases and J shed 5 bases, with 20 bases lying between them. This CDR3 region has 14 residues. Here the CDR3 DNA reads TGCAGCGTGGCCACCGGGACATCCCTGCACGAGCAGTACTTC. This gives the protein CSVATGTSLHEQYF.

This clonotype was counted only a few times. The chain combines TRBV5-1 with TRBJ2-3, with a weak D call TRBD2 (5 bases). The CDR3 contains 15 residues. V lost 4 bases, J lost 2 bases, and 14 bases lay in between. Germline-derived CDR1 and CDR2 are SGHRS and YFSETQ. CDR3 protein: CASSLVAWDTDTQYF. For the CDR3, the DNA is TGCGCCAGCAGCCTGGTAGCGTGGGACACAGATACGCAGTATTTT.

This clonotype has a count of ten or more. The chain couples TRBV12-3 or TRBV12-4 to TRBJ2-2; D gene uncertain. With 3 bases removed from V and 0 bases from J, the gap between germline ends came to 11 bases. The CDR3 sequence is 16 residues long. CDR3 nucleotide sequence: TGTGCCAGCAGTTTTGGGGTTACCGCGAACACCGGGGAGCTGTTTTTT. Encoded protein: CASSFGVTANTGELFF.

The CDR3 here is CATTGTPFYEQYF. CDR3 sequence (DNA): TGTGCCACCACCGGGACCCCGTTCTACGAGCAGTACTTC. This chain joins TRBV6-1 and TRBJ2-7, with D perhaps matching TRBD1 or TRBD2 (5 bases each). CDR1 and CDR2 from the germline V gene are MNHNS and SASEGT. Trimming pared 10 bases from V and 3 bases from J, leaving 16 bases between. This CDR3 has 13 amino acids.

The CDR3 bases are TGTGCCAGTAGTATCCGGGGGTACGGCCACAATGAGCAGTTCTTC. Protein: CASSIRGYGHNEQFF. The V gene is TRBV19, the J gene TRBJ2-1; tentative D call: TRBD2 (6 bases). Germline-derived CDR1 and CDR2 are LNHDA and SQIVND (reference sequence). This CDR3 spans 15 amino acids. Trimming cost V 3 bases and J 5 bases, with 14 bases left between them.

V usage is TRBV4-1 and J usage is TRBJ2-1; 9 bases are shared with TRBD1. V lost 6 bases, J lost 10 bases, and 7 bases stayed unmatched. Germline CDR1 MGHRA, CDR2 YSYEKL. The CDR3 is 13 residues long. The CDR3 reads CASRKTGGSEQFF. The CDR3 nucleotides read TGCGCCAGCAGGAAAACAGGGGGCTCGGAGCAGTTCTTC.

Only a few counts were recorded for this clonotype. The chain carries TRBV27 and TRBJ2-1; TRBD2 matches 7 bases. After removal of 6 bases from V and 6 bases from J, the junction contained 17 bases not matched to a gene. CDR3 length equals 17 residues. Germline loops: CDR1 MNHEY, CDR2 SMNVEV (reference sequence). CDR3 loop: CASSPAGWDYRFNEQFF. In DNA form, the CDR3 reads TGTGCCAGCAGCCCCGCTGGGTGGGACTATCGTTTCAATGAGCAGTTCTTC.

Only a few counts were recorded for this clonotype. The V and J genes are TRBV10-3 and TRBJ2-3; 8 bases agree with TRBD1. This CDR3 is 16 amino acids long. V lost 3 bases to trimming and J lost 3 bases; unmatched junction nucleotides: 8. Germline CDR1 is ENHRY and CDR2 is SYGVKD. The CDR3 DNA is TGTGCCATCAGTGAAAGGACAGGGATCAATACAGATACGCAGTATTTT. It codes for CAISERTGINTDTQYF.

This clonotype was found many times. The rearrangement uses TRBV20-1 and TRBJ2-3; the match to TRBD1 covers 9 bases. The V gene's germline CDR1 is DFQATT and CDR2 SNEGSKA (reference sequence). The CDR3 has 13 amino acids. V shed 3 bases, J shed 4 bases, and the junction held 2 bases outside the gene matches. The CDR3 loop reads CSARGTGSDTQYF. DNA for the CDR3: TGCAGTGCTAGGGGGACAGGGTCAGATACGCAGTATTTT.

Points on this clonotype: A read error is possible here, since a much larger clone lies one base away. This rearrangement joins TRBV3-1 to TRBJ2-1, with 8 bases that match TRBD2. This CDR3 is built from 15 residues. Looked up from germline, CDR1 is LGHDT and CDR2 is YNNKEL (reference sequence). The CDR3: CTSSQSKRERNEQFF. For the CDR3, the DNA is TGTACCAGCAGCCAAAGCAAGCGGGAGAGGAATGAGCAGTTCTTC.

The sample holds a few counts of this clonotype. This chain's CDR3 is CSASGTGASYEQYF. The DNA for the CDR3 is TGCAGCGCATCCGGGACAGGGGCCTCCTACGAGCAGTACTTC. V and J are TRBV20-1 and TRBJ2-7, with 10 bases that match TRBD1. This CDR3 is built from 14 residues. CDR1 is DFQATT, CDR2 SNEGSKA, per germline (reference sequence).

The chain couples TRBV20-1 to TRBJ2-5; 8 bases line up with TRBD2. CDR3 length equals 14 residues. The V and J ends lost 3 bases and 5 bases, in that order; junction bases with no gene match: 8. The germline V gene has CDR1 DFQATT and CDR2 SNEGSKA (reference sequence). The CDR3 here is CSASVAGRRETQYF. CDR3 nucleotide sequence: TGCAGTGCTAGTGTAGCGGGGCGCCGGGAGACCCAGTACTTC.

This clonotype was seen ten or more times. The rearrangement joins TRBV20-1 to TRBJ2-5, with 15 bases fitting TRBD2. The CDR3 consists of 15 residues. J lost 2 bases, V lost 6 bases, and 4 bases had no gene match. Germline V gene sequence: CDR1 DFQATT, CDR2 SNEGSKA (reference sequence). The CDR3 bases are TGCAGTGCCCCGGGACTAGCGGGAGGTCAAGAGACCCAGTACTTC. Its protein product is CSAPGLAGGQETQYF.

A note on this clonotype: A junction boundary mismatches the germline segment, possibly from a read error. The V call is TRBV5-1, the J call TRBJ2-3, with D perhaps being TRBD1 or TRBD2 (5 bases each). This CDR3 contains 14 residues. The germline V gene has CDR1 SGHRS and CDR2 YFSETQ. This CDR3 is CASSFGTPTDTQCF. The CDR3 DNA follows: TGCGCCAGCAGCTTTGGGACCCCGACGGATACGCAGTGTTTT.

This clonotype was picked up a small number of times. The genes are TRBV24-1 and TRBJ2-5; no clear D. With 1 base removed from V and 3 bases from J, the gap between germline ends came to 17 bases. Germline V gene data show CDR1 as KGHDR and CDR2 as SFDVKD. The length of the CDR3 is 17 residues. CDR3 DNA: TGTGCCACCAGTGATTTAGGCAAACTGACTGAAAAAGAGACCCAGTACTTC. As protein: CATSDLGKLTEKETQYF.

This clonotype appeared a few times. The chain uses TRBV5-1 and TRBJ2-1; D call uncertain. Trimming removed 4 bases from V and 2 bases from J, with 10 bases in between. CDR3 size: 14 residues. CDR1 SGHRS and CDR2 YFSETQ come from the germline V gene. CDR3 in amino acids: CASSQVLAYNEQFF. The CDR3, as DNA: TGCGCCAGCAGCCAGGTCCTGGCCTACAATGAGCAGTTCTTC. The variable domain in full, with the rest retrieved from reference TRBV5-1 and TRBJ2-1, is KAGVTQTPRYLIKTRGQQVTLSCSPISGHRSVSWYQQTPGQGLQFLFEYFSETQRNKGNFPGRFSGRQFSNSRSEMNVSTLELGDSALYLCASSQVLAYNEQFFGPGTRLTVL.

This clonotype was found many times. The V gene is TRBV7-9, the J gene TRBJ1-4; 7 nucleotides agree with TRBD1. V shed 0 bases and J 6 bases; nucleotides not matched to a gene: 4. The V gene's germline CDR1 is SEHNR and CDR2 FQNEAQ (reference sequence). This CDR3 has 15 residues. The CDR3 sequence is CASSLATGVHEKLFF. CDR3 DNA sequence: TGTGCCAGCAGCTTAGCTACAGGGGTGCATGAAAAACTGTTTTTT.

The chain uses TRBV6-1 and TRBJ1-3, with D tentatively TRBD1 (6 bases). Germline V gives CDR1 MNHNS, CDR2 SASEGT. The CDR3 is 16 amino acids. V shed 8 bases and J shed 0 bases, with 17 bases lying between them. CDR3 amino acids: CASAWDKSYSGNTIYF. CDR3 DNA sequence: TGTGCCAGCGCCTGGGACAAAAGCTACTCTGGAAACACCATATATTTT.

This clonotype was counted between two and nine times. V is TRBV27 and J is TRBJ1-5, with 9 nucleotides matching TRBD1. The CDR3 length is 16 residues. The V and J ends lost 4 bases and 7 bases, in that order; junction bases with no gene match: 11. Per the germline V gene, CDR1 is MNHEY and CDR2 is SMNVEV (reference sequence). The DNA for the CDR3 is TGTGCCAGCAGTTCGTACCGGACAGGGGTACAACAGCCCCAGCATTTT. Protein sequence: CASSSYRTGVQQPQHF.

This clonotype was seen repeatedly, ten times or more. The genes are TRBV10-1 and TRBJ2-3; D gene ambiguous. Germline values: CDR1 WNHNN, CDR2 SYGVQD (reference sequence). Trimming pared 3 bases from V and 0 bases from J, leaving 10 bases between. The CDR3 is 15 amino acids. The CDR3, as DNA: TGCGCCAGCAGTGATTCTACTACTAGCACAGATACGCAGTATTTT. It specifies CASSDSTTSTDTQYF.

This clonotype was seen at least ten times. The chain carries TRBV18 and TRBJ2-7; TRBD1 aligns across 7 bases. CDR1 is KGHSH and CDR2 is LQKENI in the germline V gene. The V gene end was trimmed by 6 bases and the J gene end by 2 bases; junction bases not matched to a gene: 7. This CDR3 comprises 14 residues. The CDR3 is CASSATGFPYEQYF. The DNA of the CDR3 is TGTGCCAGCTCCGCGACAGGGTTCCCCTACGAGCAGTACTTC.

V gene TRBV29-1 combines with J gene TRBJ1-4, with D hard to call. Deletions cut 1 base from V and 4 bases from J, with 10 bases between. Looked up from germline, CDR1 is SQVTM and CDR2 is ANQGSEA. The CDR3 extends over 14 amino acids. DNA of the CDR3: TGCAGCGTTGAAGTTCTGAACCTTAATGAAAAACTGTTTTTT. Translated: CSVEVLNLNEKLFF.